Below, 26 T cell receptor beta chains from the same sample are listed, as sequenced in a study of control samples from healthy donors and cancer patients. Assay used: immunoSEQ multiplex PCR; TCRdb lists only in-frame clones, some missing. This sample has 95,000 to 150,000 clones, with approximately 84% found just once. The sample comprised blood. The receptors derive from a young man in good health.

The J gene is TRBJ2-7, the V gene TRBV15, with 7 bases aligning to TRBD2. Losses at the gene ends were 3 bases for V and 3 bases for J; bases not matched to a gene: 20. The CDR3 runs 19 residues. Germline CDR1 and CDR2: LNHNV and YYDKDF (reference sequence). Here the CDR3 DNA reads TGTGCCACCAGCAGCGGCTTTGGGGTAGCGGGCTCCGGGGACTACGAGCAGTACTTC. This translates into CATSSGFGVAGSGDYEQYF. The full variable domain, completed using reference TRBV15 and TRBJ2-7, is DAMVIQNPRYQVTQFGKPVTLSCSQTLNHNVMYWYQQKSSQAPKLLFHYYDKDFNNEADTPDNFQSRRPNTSFCFLDIRSPGLGDTAMYLCATSSGFGVAGSGDYEQYFGPGTRLTVT.

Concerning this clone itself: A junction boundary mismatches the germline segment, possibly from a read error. CDR3 residues: CVSSKGSTQRGNTEAFF. The CDR3 bases are TGCGTCAGCAGCAAGGGATCGACTCAGCGGGGGAACACTGAAGCTTTCTTT. This chain joins TRBV5-1 and TRBJ1-1; D remains ambiguous. From germline, CDR1 is SGHRS and CDR2 YFSETQ. This CDR3 contains 17 residues.

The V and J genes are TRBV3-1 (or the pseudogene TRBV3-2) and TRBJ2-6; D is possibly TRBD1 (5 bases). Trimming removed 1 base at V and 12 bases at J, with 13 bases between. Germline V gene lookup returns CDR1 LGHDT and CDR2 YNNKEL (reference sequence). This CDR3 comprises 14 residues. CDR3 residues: CASSQVTGGIVLTF. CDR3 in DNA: TGTGCCAGCAGCCAAGTTACAGGTGGCATCGTCCTGACTTTC.

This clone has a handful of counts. This chain's CDR3 is CASSLTSAWATNQPQHF. CDR3 bases: TGTGCCAGTAGTTTAACCTCTGCTTGGGCCACTAATCAGCCCCAGCATTTT. The J gene is TRBJ1-5, the V gene TRBV19; D unresolved. Trimming took 5 bases from V and 4 from J, leaving 21 bases between them. The germline V gene has CDR1 LNHDA and CDR2 SQIVND (reference sequence). This CDR3 region has 17 residues.

The CDR3 spells CASSTVGGSNEQYF. CDR3 in DNA: TGTGCCAGCAGCACAGTCGGGGGATCCAACGAGCAGTACTTC. The gene calls are TRBV28 and TRBJ2-7; possibly TRBD2 for D (6 bases). The CDR3 runs to 14 residues. CDR1 is MDHEN and CDR2 is SYDVKM in the germline V gene. Trimming cost V 6 bases and J 5 bases, with 17 bases left between them.

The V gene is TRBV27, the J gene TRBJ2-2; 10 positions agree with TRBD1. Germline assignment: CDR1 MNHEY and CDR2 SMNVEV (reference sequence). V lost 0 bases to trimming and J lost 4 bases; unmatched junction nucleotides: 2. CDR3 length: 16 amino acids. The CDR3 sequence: CASSLSGTGATGELFF. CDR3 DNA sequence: TGTGCCAGCAGTTTATCCGGGACAGGGGCCACCGGGGAGCTGTTTTTT.

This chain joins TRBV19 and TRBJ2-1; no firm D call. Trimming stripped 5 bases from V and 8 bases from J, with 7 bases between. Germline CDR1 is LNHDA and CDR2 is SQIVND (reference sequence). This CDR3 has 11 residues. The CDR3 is CASSRRYEQFF. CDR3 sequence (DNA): TGTGCCAGTAGTCGCAGGTATGAGCAGTTCTTC.

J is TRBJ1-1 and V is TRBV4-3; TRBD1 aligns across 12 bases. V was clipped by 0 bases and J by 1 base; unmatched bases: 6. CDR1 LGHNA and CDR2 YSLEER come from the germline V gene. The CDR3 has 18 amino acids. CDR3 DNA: TGCGCCAGCAGCCAAGATTATGGGACAGGGGGCCGGAACACTGAAGCTTTCTTT. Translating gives CASSQDYGTGGRNTEAFF.

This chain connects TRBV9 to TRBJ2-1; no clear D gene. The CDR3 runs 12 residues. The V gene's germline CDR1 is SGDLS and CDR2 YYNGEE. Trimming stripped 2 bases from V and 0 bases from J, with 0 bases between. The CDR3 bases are TGTGCCAGCAGCGTCTCCTACAATGAGCAGTTCTTC. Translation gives CASSVSYNEQFF.

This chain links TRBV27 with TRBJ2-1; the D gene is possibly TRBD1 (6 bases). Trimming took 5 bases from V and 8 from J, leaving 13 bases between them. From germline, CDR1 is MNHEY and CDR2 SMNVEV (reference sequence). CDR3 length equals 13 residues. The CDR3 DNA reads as TGTGCCAGCAGTCCGTACAGGGACCATGAGCAGTTCTTC. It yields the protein CASSPYRDHEQFF.

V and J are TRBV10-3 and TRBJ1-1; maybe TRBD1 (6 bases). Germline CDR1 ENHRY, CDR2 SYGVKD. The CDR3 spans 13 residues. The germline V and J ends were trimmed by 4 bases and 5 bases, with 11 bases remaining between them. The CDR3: CAISGGRITEAFF. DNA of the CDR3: TGTGCCATCAGTGGGGGGCGAATAACTGAAGCTTTCTTT.

CDR3 amino acids: CASGSSGNTIYF. CDR3 in DNA: TGTGCCTCAGGGTCCTCTGGAAACACCATATATTTT. This rearrangement joins TRBV30 to TRBJ1-3; possible D gene TRBD1, 5 bases. The CDR3 consists of 12 residues. Germline V gene lookup returns CDR1 GTSNPN and CDR2 SVGIG (reference sequence). V shed 7 bases and J shed 0 bases, with 7 bases lying between them.

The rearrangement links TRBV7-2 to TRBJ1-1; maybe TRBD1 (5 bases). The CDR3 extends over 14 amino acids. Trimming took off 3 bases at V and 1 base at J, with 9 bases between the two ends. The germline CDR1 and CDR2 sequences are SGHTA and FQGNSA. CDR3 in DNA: TGTGCCAGCAGCTTCTATCAGGGGAACACTGAAGCTTTCTTT. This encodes CASSFYQGNTEAFF.

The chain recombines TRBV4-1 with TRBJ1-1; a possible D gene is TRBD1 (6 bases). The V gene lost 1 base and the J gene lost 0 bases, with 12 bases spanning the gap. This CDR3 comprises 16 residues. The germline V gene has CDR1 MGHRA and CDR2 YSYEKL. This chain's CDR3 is CASSQVTQGLNTEAFF. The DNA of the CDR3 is TGCGCCAGCAGCCAAGTAACACAGGGCCTGAACACTGAAGCTTTCTTT.

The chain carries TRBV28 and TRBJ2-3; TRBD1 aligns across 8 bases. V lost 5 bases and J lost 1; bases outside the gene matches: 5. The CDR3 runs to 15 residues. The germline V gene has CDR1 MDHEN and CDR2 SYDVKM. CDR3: CASSPGGTGTDTQYF. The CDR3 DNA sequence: TGTGCCAGCAGTCCAGGGGGCACGGGCACAGATACGCAGTATTTT.

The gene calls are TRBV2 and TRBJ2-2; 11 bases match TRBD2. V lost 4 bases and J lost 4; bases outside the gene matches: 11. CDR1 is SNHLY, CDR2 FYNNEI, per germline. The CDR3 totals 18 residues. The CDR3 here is CASSGGLAGGIFTGELFF. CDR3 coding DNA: TGTGCCAGCAGTGGAGGACTAGCGGGCGGAATTTTCACCGGGGAGCTGTTTTTT.

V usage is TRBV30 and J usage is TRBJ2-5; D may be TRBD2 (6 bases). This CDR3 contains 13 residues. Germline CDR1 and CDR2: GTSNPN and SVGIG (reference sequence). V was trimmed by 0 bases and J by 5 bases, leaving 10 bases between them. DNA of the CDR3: TGTGCCTGGAGTGTCGGAGGGGCCGAGACCCAGTACTTC. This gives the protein CAWSVGGAETQYF. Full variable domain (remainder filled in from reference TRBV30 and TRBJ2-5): SQTIHQWPATLVQPVGSPLSLECTVEGTSNPNLYWYRQAAGRGLQLLFYSVGIGQISSEVPQNLSASRPQDRQFILSSKKLLLSDSGFYLCAWSVGGAETQYFGPGTRLLVL.

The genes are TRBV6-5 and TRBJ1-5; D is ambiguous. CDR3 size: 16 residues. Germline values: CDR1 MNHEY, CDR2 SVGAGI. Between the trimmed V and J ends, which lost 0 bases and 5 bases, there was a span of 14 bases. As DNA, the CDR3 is TGTGCCAGCAGTTACTCTAGTGTCAGGAGCGATCAGCCCCAGCATTTT. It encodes CASSYSSVRSDQPQHF.

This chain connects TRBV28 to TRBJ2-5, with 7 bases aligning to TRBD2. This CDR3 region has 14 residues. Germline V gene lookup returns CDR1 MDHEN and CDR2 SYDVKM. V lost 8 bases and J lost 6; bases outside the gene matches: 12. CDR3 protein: CASGGGGSFKTQYF. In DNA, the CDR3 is TGTGCCAGCGGAGGTGGCGGGAGCTTTAAGACCCAGTACTTC.

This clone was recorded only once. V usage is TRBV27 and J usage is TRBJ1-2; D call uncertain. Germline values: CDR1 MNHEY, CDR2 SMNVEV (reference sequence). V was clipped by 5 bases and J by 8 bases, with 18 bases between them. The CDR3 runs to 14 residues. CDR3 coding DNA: TGTGCCAGCAGTCCAATTAGGGCAGGATCCGGCTACACCTTC. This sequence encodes CASSPIRAGSGYTF.

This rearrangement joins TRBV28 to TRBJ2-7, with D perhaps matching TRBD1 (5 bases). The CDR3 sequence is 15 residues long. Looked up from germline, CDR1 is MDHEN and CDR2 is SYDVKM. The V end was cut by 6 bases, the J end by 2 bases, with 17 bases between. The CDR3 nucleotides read TGTGCCAGCAGACTCCGCAAGGGGAACACCTACGAGCAGTACTTC. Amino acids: CASRLRKGNTYEQYF.

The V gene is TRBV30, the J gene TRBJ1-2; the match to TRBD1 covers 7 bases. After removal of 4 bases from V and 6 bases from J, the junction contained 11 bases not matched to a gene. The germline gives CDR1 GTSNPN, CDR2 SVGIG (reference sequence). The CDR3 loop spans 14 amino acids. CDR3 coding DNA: TGTGCCTGGACCCAAAAGGGGGCGCACGATGGCTACACCTTC. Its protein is CAWTQKGAHDGYTF.

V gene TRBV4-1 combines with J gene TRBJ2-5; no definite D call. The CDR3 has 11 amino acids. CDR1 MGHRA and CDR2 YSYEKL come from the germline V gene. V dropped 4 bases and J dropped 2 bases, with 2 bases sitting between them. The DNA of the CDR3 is TGCGCCAGCAGCCTTCAAGAGACCCAGTACTTC. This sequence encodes CASSLQETQYF.

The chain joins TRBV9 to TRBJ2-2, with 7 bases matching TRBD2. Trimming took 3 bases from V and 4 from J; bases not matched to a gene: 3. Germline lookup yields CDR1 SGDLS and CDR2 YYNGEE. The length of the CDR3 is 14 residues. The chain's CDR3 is CASSARTSTGELFF. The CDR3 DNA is TGTGCCAGCAGCGCCAGGACTAGCACCGGGGAGCTGTTTTTT.

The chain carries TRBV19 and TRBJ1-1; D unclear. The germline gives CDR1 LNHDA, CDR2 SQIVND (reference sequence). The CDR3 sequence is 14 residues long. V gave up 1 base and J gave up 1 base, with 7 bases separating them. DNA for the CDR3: TGTGCCAGTAGTATAGGCGGTACGAACACTGAAGCTTTCTTT. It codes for CASSIGGTNTEAFF.

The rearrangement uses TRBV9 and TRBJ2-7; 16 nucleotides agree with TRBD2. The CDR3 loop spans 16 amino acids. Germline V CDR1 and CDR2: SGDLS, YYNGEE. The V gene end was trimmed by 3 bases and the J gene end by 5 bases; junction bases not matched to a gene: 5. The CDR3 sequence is CASSGGGTSGRDEQYF. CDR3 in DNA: TGTGCCAGCAGCGGGGGGGGGACTAGCGGGAGGGACGAGCAGTACTTC.